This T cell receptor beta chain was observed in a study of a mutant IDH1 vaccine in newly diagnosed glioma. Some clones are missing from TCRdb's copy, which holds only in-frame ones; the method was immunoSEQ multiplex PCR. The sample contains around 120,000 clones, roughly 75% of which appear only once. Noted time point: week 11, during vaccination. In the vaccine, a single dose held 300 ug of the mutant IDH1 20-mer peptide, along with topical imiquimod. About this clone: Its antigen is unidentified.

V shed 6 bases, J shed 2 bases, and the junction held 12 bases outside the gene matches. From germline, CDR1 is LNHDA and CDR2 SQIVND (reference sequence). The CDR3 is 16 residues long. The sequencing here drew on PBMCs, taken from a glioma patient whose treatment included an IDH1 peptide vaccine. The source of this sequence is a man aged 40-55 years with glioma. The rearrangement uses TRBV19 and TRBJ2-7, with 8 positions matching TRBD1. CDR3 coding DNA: TGTGCCAGTAGACAATCCGGGACAGGCTTAGCCTACGAGCAGTACTTC. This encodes CASRQSGTGLAYEQYF.